What follows are 27 T cell receptor beta chains derived from one specimen sequenced in a study of lung T cells in sarcoidosis with Löfgren's syndrome. TCRdb reprocessed the reads via MiXCR and lists one record per CDR3 protein. The table lists under 25,000 distinct CDR3 sequences, over 20% of them singletons. Sequenced input: CD4+ T cells from bronchoalveolar lavage. These receptors originate from a human donor with sarcoidosis (Löfgren's syndrome or another form), or a control subject (not recorded which).

Remarks on this clonotype: This clone may be a read error of a much larger clone one base away. The chain is built from TRBV4-1 and TRBJ1-5; no clear D. Trimming removed 4 bases from V and 11 bases from J, with 24 bases in between. CDR1 is MGHRA and CDR2 is YSYEKL in the germline V gene. This CDR3 has 16 residues. The CDR3 sequence: CASSPVPYMPSRAQHF. The CDR3 DNA sequence: TGCGCCAGCAGCCCAGTACCCTACATGCCCTCAAGGGCCCAGCATTTT.

The V gene is TRBV5-1, the J gene TRBJ2-3; D gene ambiguous. The CDR3 extends over 15 amino acids. V dropped 0 bases and J dropped 2 bases, with 10 bases sitting between them. Germline V CDR1 and CDR2: SGHRS, YFSETQ. The CDR3 sequence: CASSLAIAYTDTQYF. In DNA form, the CDR3 reads TGCGCCAGCAGCTTGGCAATAGCCTACACAGATACGCAGTATTTT.

In its sample, this clonotype was seen a few times. The V gene is TRBV5-1, the J gene TRBJ2-3; D not certain. From germline, CDR1 is SGHRS and CDR2 YFSETQ. The CDR3 has 13 residues. Trimming cost V 1 base and J 6 bases, with 9 bases left between them. CDR3 in amino acids: CASSLNLRDTQYF. DNA for the CDR3: TGCGCCAGCAGCTTGAATTTGAGGGATACGCAGTATTTT.

This clonotype has just a few counts. This chain links TRBV5-1 with TRBJ1-1; possibly TRBD1 for D (5 bases). The CDR3 loop spans 14 amino acids. Germline lookup yields CDR1 SGHRS and CDR2 YFSETQ. V dropped 0 bases and J dropped 10 bases, with 16 bases sitting between them. The CDR3 sequence is CASSLAGRALGAFF. The CDR3 nucleotides are TGCGCCAGCAGCTTGGCAGGGCGGGCCCTCGGAGCTTTCTTT.

There are many counts of this clonotype. The chain joins TRBV28 to TRBJ1-1; D gene ambiguous. The V gene's germline CDR1 is MDHEN and CDR2 SYDVKM. This CDR3 is built from 14 residues. Trimming shortened V by 1 base and J by 1 base, and 7 bases separated the two germline ends. This CDR3 reads CASSLSHGNTEAFF. In DNA, the CDR3 is TGTGCCAGCAGTTTATCACACGGGAACACTGAAGCTTTCTTT.

There are a few counts of this clonotype. The CDR3 protein is CASSIGSPNEQFF. The CDR3, as DNA: TGTGCCAGTAGTATAGGATCCCCTAATGAGCAGTTCTTC. The chain uses TRBV19 and TRBJ2-1; D not certain. Germline CDR1 reads LNHDA; CDR2 reads SQIVND (reference sequence). CDR3 length: 13 residues. The ends were cut back, 1 base at V and 7 bases at J, with 8 bases in the middle.

This clonotype has at least ten counts. The chain uses TRBV10-3 and TRBJ2-3; TRBD2 agrees at 9 bases. CDR1 is ENHRY and CDR2 is SYGVKD in the germline V gene. With 8 bases clipped from V and 3 bases from J, the junction kept 12 bases outside the gene matches. The CDR3 extends over 16 amino acids. The CDR3 DNA follows: TGTGCCATCCAGTCTTTTAGTGCGGGAGGGACAGATACGCAGTATTTT. Translating it yields CAIQSFSAGGTDTQYF.

This clonotype is judged medium-sized (0.01 to 0.1%). The chain has TRBV6-1 and TRBJ1-5; no clear D. Germline V CDR1 and CDR2: MNHNS, SASEGT. The CDR3 is 12 residues long. This chain's CDR3 is CAFGDSNQPQHF. The DNA of the CDR3 is TGTGCGTTCGGAGATAGCAATCAGCCCCAGCATTTT.

This clonotype was observed many times. The genes are TRBV4-1 and TRBJ2-1, with TRBD2 matching 8 bases. Germline assignment: CDR1 MGHRA and CDR2 YSYEKL. V gave up 1 base and J gave up 4 bases; unmatched junction bases: 9. The CDR3 runs 17 residues. The CDR3 loop reads CASSQALAGLTYNEQFF. The CDR3 nucleotides are TGCGCCAGCAGCCAAGCTTTAGCGGGACTGACGTACAATGAGCAGTTCTTC.

This clonotype came up many times. The chain uses TRBV20-1 and TRBJ2-2; TRBD2 agrees at 10 bases. J gave up 0 bases and V 2 bases, and 3 bases lay outside the gene matches. The CDR3 is 16 amino acids. CDR1 and CDR2 from the germline V gene are DFQATT and SNEGSKA (reference sequence). CDR3 sequence reads: CSARLAGAPNTGELFF. The CDR3 region has the DNA TGCAGTGCTAGACTAGCGGGAGCCCCGAACACCGGGGAGCTGTTTTTT.

The table lists this clonotype with many counts. The chain is built from TRBV7-8 and TRBJ2-1; no clear D gene. Germline V gives CDR1 SGHVS, CDR2 FQNEAQ. V was pared by 2 bases and J by 10 bases, with 21 bases between. This CDR3 spans 16 amino acids. The CDR3 DNA follows: TGTGCCAGCAGCTTACACGCCGGGCCGCAAAAAGGGGAGCAGTTCTTC. Its protein product is CASSLHAGPQKGEQFF.

The chain employs TRBV10-3 and TRBJ1-5; D is possibly TRBD1 (6 bases). Trimming took off 11 bases at V and 4 bases at J, with 18 bases between the two ends. Looked up from germline, CDR1 is ENHRY and CDR2 is SYGVKD. This CDR3 is 14 amino acids long. CDR3 amino acids: CAPSVQGTNQPQHF. CDR3 sequence (DNA): TGTGCCCCCTCAGTACAGGGTACAAATCAGCCCCAGCATTTT.

The rearrangement uses TRBV2 and TRBJ1-3; D is undetermined. The germline V gene encodes CDR1 SNHLY and CDR2 FYNNEI. Trimming removed 7 bases from V and 0 bases from J, with 10 bases in between. There are 14 residues in the CDR3. As DNA, the CDR3 is TGTGCCAGCATCTGGCAGGTCTCTGGAAACACCATATATTTT. Its translation: CASIWQVSGNTIYF.

This clonotype was counted at least ten times. The gene calls are TRBV20-1 and TRBJ2-5, with TRBD2 matching 9 bases. V shed 8 bases, J shed 2 bases, and the junction held 6 bases outside the gene matches. This CDR3 contains 13 residues. Looked up from germline, CDR1 is DFQATT and CDR2 is SNEGSKA (reference sequence). The CDR3 sequence is CSRLADYQETQYF. The CDR3 DNA follows: TGCAGTCGACTAGCGGATTATCAAGAGACCCAGTACTTC.

This clonotype was recorded at least ten times. The J gene is TRBJ2-2, the V gene TRBV7-8; 7 nucleotides align to TRBD1. The V and J ends lost 6 bases and 2 bases, in that order; junction bases with no gene match: 6. Germline lookup yields CDR1 SGHVS and CDR2 FQNEAQ. The CDR3 sequence is 15 residues long. CDR3 protein: CASSPRGINTGELFF. The CDR3 DNA follows: TGTGCCAGCAGTCCCAGGGGGATAAACACCGGGGAGCTGTTTTTT.

To note about this clonotype: A read error may explain this, as a much larger clone is one base away. The chain links TRBV7-9 to TRBJ2-3; no clear D gene. This CDR3 has 14 amino acids. V lost 6 bases and J 1 base, leaving 11 bases between the germline ends. CDR1 and CDR2 from the germline V gene are SEHNR and FQNEAQ (reference sequence). The CDR3 nucleotides are TGTGCCAGCAGTGAAGCCACTGGCACAGATACGCAGTATTTT. This codes for CASSEATGTDTQYF.

The chain carries TRBV29-1 and TRBJ1-1; D perhaps matches TRBD1 (6 bases). Germline V lookup: CDR1 SQVTM, CDR2 ANQGSEA. Trimming cost V 7 bases and J 3 bases, with 15 bases left between them. This CDR3 region has 13 residues. CDR3 sequence reads: CSAWGGPHTEAFF. The DNA for the CDR3 is TGCAGCGCCTGGGGGGGCCCTCACACTGAAGCTTTCTTT. The variable domain in full, completed from reference TRBV29-1 and TRBJ1-1, reads SAVISQKPSRDICQRGTSLTIQCQVDSQVTMMFWYRQQPGQSLTLIATANQGSEATYESGFVIDKFPISRPNLTFSTLTVSNMSPEDSSIYLCSAWGGPHTEAFFGQGTRLTVV.

This clonotype was seen ten or more times. The CDR3 bases are TGTGCCAGCAGCCCCAGGGGGCTTGGCTACACCTTC. Translation: CASSPRGLGYTF. The V call is TRBV28, the J call TRBJ1-2; 8 bases agree with TRBD1. With V trimmed by 6 bases and J by 7 bases, 4 bases remained unmatched. The germline gives CDR1 MDHEN, CDR2 SYDVKM. The CDR3 length is 12 residues.

This clonotype is categorized as medium-sized (0.01 to 0.1%). Germline and junction disagree at one end, which may indicate a read error. V and J are TRBV6-1 and TRBJ1-2, with 7 bases aligning to TRBD1. The CDR3 totals 10 residues. Germline CDR1 is MNHNS and CDR2 is SASEGT. CDR3 in amino acids: CASSNPGQSF. CDR3 sequence (DNA): TGTGCCAGCAGTAATCCGGGACAGTCCTTC.

For this clonotype: Possible read error: a much larger clone is one base away. The gene calls are TRBV7-2 and TRBJ2-1; the D gene is possibly TRBD2 (5 bases). V was trimmed by 2 bases and J by 0 bases, leaving 8 bases between them. This CDR3 is 15 amino acids long. The germline CDR1 and CDR2 sequences are SGHTA and FQGNSA. The DNA for the CDR3 is TGTGCCAGCAGCTTAAGCGGTCTCTCCTACAATGAGCAGTTCTTC. As protein: CASSLSGLSYNEQFF.

This clonotype turned up a few times. The chain uses TRBV19 and TRBJ2-2; 7 bases are shared with TRBD1. The CDR3 loop spans 17 amino acids. The germline V gene encodes CDR1 LNHDA and CDR2 SQIVND (reference sequence). With 5 bases clipped from V and 7 bases from J, the junction kept 16 bases outside the gene matches. CDR3 in DNA: TGTGCCAGTAGTTCGGCAGGGGGATTTGATATTCACGGGGAGCTGTTTTTT. Translated: CASSSAGGFDIHGELFF.

This clonotype has at least ten counts. The chain recombines TRBV7-2 with TRBJ2-1; D is tentatively TRBD1 or TRBD2 (5 bases each). Germline V CDR1 and CDR2: SGHTA, FQGNSA. This CDR3 is built from 15 residues. The germline V and J ends were trimmed by 5 bases and 1 base, with 12 bases remaining between them. CDR3 nucleotide sequence: TGTGCCAGCAGCCTCCAGGGAGAGTCCTACAATGAGCAGTTCTTC. Translation: CASSLQGESYNEQFF. The whole variable domain, remainder taken from reference TRBV7-2 and TRBJ2-1, is GAGVSQSPSNKVTEKGKDVELRCDPISGHTALYWYRQSLGQGLEFLIYFQGNSAPDKSGLPSDRFSAERTGGSVSTLTIQRTQQEDSAVYLCASSLQGESYNEQFFGPGTRLTVL.

On this clonotype: Its ends do not fully match the called genes, so a read error is possible. The CDR3 reads CASSPWTRLQETQHF. In DNA, the CDR3 is TGTGCCAGCAGTCCATGGACTAGACTCCAAGAGACCCAGCACTTC. The V and J genes are TRBV12-3 or TRBV12-4 and TRBJ2-5, with 7 bases aligning to TRBD2. This CDR3 has 15 amino acids.

This clonotype came up many times. The J gene is TRBJ2-3, the V gene TRBV20-1; D is unresolved. The CDR3 totals 17 residues. V dropped 6 bases and J dropped 0 bases, with 22 bases sitting between them. The V gene's germline CDR1 is DFQATT and CDR2 SNEGSKA (reference sequence). The CDR3 nucleotides are TGCAGTGCCAATCCCTTTAAAGGGCGAACTAGCACAGATACGCAGTATTTT. Translating gives CSANPFKGRTSTDTQYF.

In regard to this clonotype: Just one base apart from a much larger clone, this may be a read error. The V gene is TRBV20-1, the J gene TRBJ2-1; D not certain. Germline CDR1 DFQATT, CDR2 SNEGSKA (reference sequence). The CDR3 sequence is 12 residues long. Trimming took 0 bases from V and 7 from J, leaving 7 bases between them. This chain's CDR3 is CSARDGRNEQFF. CDR3 coding DNA: TGCAGTGCTAGAGATGGCAGGAATGAGCAGTTCTTC.

A remark on this clonotype: With a much larger clone just one base away, this may be a read error. V is TRBV12-3 or TRBV12-4 and J is TRBJ2-3; tentatively, D is TRBD1 (5 bases). This CDR3 region has 13 residues. The CDR3 nucleotides are TGTACCAGCAGTTCCAGGGTCCCAGATACGCAGTATTTT. It codes for CTSSSRVPDTQYF.

With regard to this clonotype: One base away lies a much larger clone, so this may be a sequencing read error. The chain is built from TRBV20-1 and TRBJ1-5; the D is unclear. The germline CDR1 and CDR2 sequences are DFQATT and SNEGSKA (reference sequence). The CDR3 consists of 12 residues. The V end was cut by 7 bases, the J end by 8 bases, with 15 bases between. CDR3 in DNA: TGCAGTGTACGTGGACTGGTGGAGCCCCAGCATTTT. Translation gives CSVRGLVEPQHF.